Detailed here is one TCR beta chain. The table lists this clone with a few counts. Its antigen is unknown. No base-level quality is on record; no much larger clone is a single base apart. The sample is drawn from a study of T cell responses to AZD1222 COVID-19 vaccine (dated by TCRdb to the early 2020s). Context from the whole study: A total of approximately 230 trial participants underwent TCR sequencing, of whom 207 received two doses of AZD1222 and some 25 received two doses of the MenACWY control vaccine. Trial participants were enrolled into age subgroups of 18-55, 56-69 and 70-plus years, which contained 148, 28 and 57 TCR-sequenced participants, respectively. The investigation overall reported the following: After two AZD1222 doses, both the breadth and the depth of spike-specific TCRs were significantly higher than at day 0 and than in MenACWY recipients. The 56-69-year group was small, and its depth increase did not reach significance, likely because of low power. Only five to seven AZD1222 recipients were SARS-CoV-2 seropositive at baseline, limiting conclusions about previously exposed vaccinees. Participants were mostly white British and included more females than males, and it was suggested by the authors that clonal diversity may have been underestimated. Epitopes outside the regions mutated in the B.1.351 and B.1.1.7 variants were reportedly recognized by nearly half of the unique spike-specific TCRs. The whole spike protein was spanned by vaccine-associated CD4 TCRs, and dominant responses were seen in regions 160-218 and 743-854. Because no day 14 peak-response samples were available, the repertoires could be characterized only after the peak T cell response.

The junction carries 8 bases between V and J, which are trimmed by 6 bases and 3 bases respectively. The CDR3 starts with the cysteine, ends with the phenylalanine, and has 13 residues. Of all the DNA, just the CDR3 is kept, 39 bases in frame from base 1. From the germline V gene (reference sequence), CDR1 is LGHDT and CDR2 is YNNKEL. The CDR3 regions of human TCRbeta chains were analyzed by immunosequencing. From the authors' description of their analysis: TCRs in the repertoires were matched against a reference library of SARS-CoV-2-specific TCRs that had been generated with the MIRA antigen-specificity platform. Breadth meant the fraction of unique TCRs that were SARS-CoV-2-associated, whereas depth meant the fraction of total T cells that were SARS-CoV-2-associated. Using the MIRA data, each spike-specific TCR was assigned both to the spike region to which the TCR was reactive and to a CD4 or CD8 class. Log10-transformed breadth and depth values were compared by one-way ANOVA with Sidak's multiple comparisons tests. Held by TCRdb, this immuneACCESS table contains in-frame sequences only and omits some clones. Under half of the omission traces to an unresolved V gene where checked; the cause of the rest is unknown. The V and J calls and the clone size are those of that table, but D and trimming were determined from the DNA. The table for this sample lists approximately 100,000 clones; 85% of them were counted only once. Around 5% of the sample belongs to the ten largest clones.

The intended sense of this specimen's time point label: about 28 days (+/-7) after the second vaccine dose. AZD1222 recipients given second doses at about 4 weeks or at about 12 weeks were pooled, since spike-specific TCR depth and breadth were not found to differ between the two schedules. Vaccinee samples were obtained from the UK trials COV001 and COV002, which included a single-blind randomized controlled phase 2/3 trial of AZD1222 (ChAdOx1 nCoV-19) in healthy adults. Trial participant PBMC samples were collected at day 0 and day 28 after the second dose for TCRbeta chain sequencing. The sequenced sample was peripheral blood, obtained 28 days after the second AZD1222 dose. The chain joins TRBV3-1 (or the pseudogene TRBV3-2) to TRBJ2-2, with the D gene not clear enough to name. This TCR was recovered from an adult who received the AZD1222 COVID-19 vaccine. The CDR3 in this case is CASRQSDTGELFF. The DNA sequence is given as TGTGCCAGCAGACAGAGCGACACCGGGGAGCTGTTTTTT.